This record looks at one T cell receptor beta chain sequence and its context. Its antigen is unidentified. The germline gives CDR1 SGHDN, CDR2 FVKESK. This CDR3 spans 14 amino acids. The data stem from a study of CXCR3-negative and CXCR3-positive naive CD8 T cells. Findings and limits, study-wide: Naive subsets showed comparable surface CD5, and TCR interaction strength was also inferred from TRB CDR3 physicochemistry. Much lower diversity was found in memory CD8+ cells, while both naive subsets had comparably high diversity. In naive cells, CXCR3-negative and CXCR3-positive subsets had similar TRBV-TRBJ usage; memory cells differed.

Via 5' RACE with UMI labels, TRB cDNA libraries were prepared. TCRdb re-called the 5' RACE reads and shows each CDR3 protein once, DNA omitted. The sample data list approximately 60,000 distinct CDR3 sequences. This chain uses TRBV14 with TRBJ1-1; lacking DNA, the TRBD1 call made by TCRdb goes unchecked. This clonotype originated in a human donor in good health. Some clones in this sample may be carry-over from other donors' samples. Specimen: memory CD8+ T cells from blood. The CDR3 region is CASSHTTRPTEAFF.